A few counts support the clone carrying this TCR beta chain. Its specificity is not known. One junction end disagrees with the germline gene, perhaps due to a read error. This sample was included in a study of blood T cells in healthy people across ages. Across the whole study: About one barcoded beta molecule per two T cells came from capture by template switching. General study points: Among long-lived donors, naive CD4+ cells were more numerous and diversity higher than in aged donors.

Next came a second PCR, run for 7 to 11 cycles, which used a sample-barcoded 5' primer along with a J-beta primer mix. Each cDNA molecule carried a tag from a template-switch adaptor that contained 12 random nucleotides. TCRdb fed the 5' RACE reads into MiXCR, producing one record per CDR3 protein. The data hold 1.4 million to 1.5 million distinct CDR3 sequences, with around 42% observed a single time. Germline CDR1 MGHRA, CDR2 YSYEKL. There are 14 residues in the CDR3. There were healthy Caucasian individuals from Russia, aged about 6 to 100, serving as donors. The source material was blood. The sequence derives from a woman younger than 35 in good health. V gene TRBV4-1 combines with J gene TRBJ2-7; TRBD2 aligns across 10 bases. The chain's CDR3 is CASSPSGGNYEQYF. The CDR3 DNA reads as TGTGCCAGCTCCCCTAGCGGGGGCAACTACGAGCAGTACTTC.